Listed below are T cell receptor beta chains from one sample, sequenced in a study of CD8 T cells in ankylosing spondylitis. MiXCR, run by TCRdb on the 5' RACE reads, gives a single entry per CDR3 protein. The profile shows about 130,000 distinct CDR3 sequences, 11% of them singletons. Sequencing used blood, either unsorted or a sorted T cell fraction (not recorded which). The receptors come from a female donor with ankylosing spondylitis or in good health (not recorded which). Each CDR3 is given with its conserved first and last residue. D genes are given only for firm matches. Expanded clones are given a class, and other clones once, few, many or no size at all.

v_gene	abundance	j_gene	d_gene	CDR3aa	CDR3nt
TRBV11-3	many	TRBJ2-1	NA	CASSSSGAYNEQFF	TGTGCCAGCAGCTCCTCCGGAGCCTACAATGAGCAGTTCTTC
TRBV6-5	many	TRBJ1-5	NA	CASSYSSGQPQHF	TGTGCCAGCAGTTACTCGAGCGGCCAGCCCCAGCATTTT
TRBV10-3	many	TRBJ1-2	TRBD1	CAISESSGTGLYGYTF	TGTGCCATCAGTGAGTCGTCCGGGACAGGGCTCTATGGCTACACCTTC
TRBV19	few	TRBJ2-4	TRBD1	CASSATRDRTIAKNIQYF	TGTGCCAGTAGTGCCACCAGGGACAGAACTATAGCCAAAAACATTCAGTACTTC
TRBV28	NA	TRBJ2-1	NA	CAMGPQPGIGVNEQFF	TGTGCCATGGGCCCCCAGCCGGGAATTGGGGTCAATGAGCAGTTCTTC
TRBV5-1	many	TRBJ2-3	NA	CASSLGRTGLDTQYF	TGCGCCAGCAGCTTGGGACGGACGGGATTAGATACGCAGTATTTT
TRBV20-1	many	TRBJ2-5	TRBD2	CSATPLAREAQYF	TGCAGTGCTACCCCACTAGCGCGGGAGGCCCAGTACTTC
TRBV20-1	many	TRBJ2-1	TRBD2	CSAYLWAGSGSSSNSEQFF	TGCAGTGCTTACCTCTGGGCGGGAAGCGGGAGTTCATCAAACAGTGAGCAGTTCTTC
TRBV7-2	many	TRBJ1-5	NA	CASSSDGRRNQPQHF	TGTGCCAGCAGCTCTGACGGCCGGCGTAATCAGCCCCAGCATTTT
TRBV12-3/TRBV12-4	many	TRBJ1-5	NA	CASSYSRGRGPQHF	TGTGCCAGCAGCTACAGCAGGGGCCGGGGACCCCAGCATTTT
TRBV20-1	many	TRBJ1-1	NA	CSARGRGNTEAFF	TGCAGTGCTAGAGGGCGGGGGAACACTGAAGCTTTCTTT
TRBV7-2	NA	TRBJ2-7	TRBD2	CASSAGLAGLEQYF	TGTGCCAGCAGCGCGGGACTAGCGGGGCTTGAGCAGTACTTC
TRBV28	many	TRBJ1-4	NA	CASTQGRSATNEKLFF	TGTGCCAGCACCCAGGGACGGTCTGCAACTAATGAAAAACTGTTTTTT
TRBV11-1	many	TRBJ2-7	NA	CASSLGENEQYF	TGTGCCAGCAGCTTAGGAGAGAACGAGCAGTACTTC
TRBV5-1	many	TRBJ1-1	TRBD1	CASSAHRGEAFF	TGCGCCAGCAGCGCGCACAGGGGTGAAGCTTTCTTT
TRBV5-1	many	TRBJ2-1	NA	CASSPSLPGQTYNEQFF	TGCGCCAGCAGCCCTTCCCTGCCGGGTCAGACCTACAATGAGCAGTTCTTC
TRBV18	many	TRBJ1-1	NA	CASSPAYLGTEAFF	TGTGCCAGCTCACCCGCCTACTTGGGGACTGAAGCTTTCTTT
TRBV28	many	TRBJ2-3	NA	CAANPEGITDTQYF	TGTGCCGCCAACCCGGAGGGGATTACAGATACGCAGTATTTT
TRBV6-2/TRBV6-3	many	TRBJ1-4	NA	CASSPTEGGEKLFF	TGTGCCAGCAGTCCTACAGAGGGAGGCGAAAAACTGTTTTTT
TRBV7-6	many	TRBJ2-1	NA	CASSLEGLESNEQFF	TGTGCCAGCAGCTTAGAGGGGCTGGAGAGTAATGAGCAGTTCTTC
TRBV7-9	many	TRBJ1-1	NA	CASSPGWTEAFF	TGTGCCAGCAGCCCCGGTTGGACTGAAGCTTTCTTT
TRBV15	many	TRBJ2-5	NA	CATSRSLTGTTKETQYF	TGTGCCACCAGCCGGAGCCTGACAGGCACGACCAAAGAGACCCAGTACTTC
TRBV2	few	TRBJ1-2	NA	CASRDGQLPLYGYTF	TGTGCCAGCAGGGACGGACAGCTACCGCTCTATGGCTACACCTTC
TRBV20-1	many	TRBJ1-2	NA	CSARAGLPGFNYGYTF	TGCAGTGCTAGAGCCGGCCTTCCCGGGTTCAACTATGGCTACACCTTC
TRBV20-1	many	TRBJ2-7	NA	CSALSQSSYEQYF	TGCAGTGCGCTAAGTCAAAGCTCCTACGAGCAGTACTTC
TRBV2	few	TRBJ2-3	TRBD2	CASSSGLAGAGMTDTQYF	TGTGCCAGTAGCTCGGGACTAGCGGGAGCAGGGATGACCGATACGCAGTATTTT
TRBV5-1	many	TRBJ1-1	TRBD1	CASSRDRGTNTEAFF	TGCGCCAGCAGCCGGGACAGGGGGACGAACACTGAAGCTTTCTTT
TRBV5-1	NA	TRBJ2-7	NA	CTSSSTVTYEQYF	TGCACCAGCAGCTCAACTGTAACCTACGAGCAGTACTTC
TRBV7-2	many	TRBJ1-4	TRBD1	CASSLTGQGREKLFF	TGTGCCAGCAGCCTCACCGGACAGGGGAGGGAAAAACTGTTTTTT
TRBV5-1	many	TRBJ1-1	NA	CAIWDTTTAEAFF	TGCGCCATTTGGGACACCACGACGGCTGAAGCTTTCTTT
TRBV7-8	many	TRBJ1-1	TRBD1	CASSLAGTGGVDEAFF	TGTGCCAGCAGCTTAGCCGGGACAGGGGGCGTTGATGAAGCTTTCTTT
TRBV7-9	few	TRBJ2-1	NA	CASSLGTGTANEQFF	TGTGCCAGCAGCCTAGGGACGGGAACTGCCAATGAGCAGTTCTTC
TRBV5-1	many	TRBJ1-1	NA	CASSLQGLTEAFF	TGCGCCAGCAGCTTGCAGGGACTCACTGAAGCTTTCTTT
TRBV19	few	TRBJ2-6	TRBD2	CASKKREEAGANVLTF	TGTGCCAGTAAAAAGCGGGAGGAGGCTGGGGCCAACGTCCTGACTTTC
TRBV5-1	many	TRBJ2-7	NA	CASSLARLAEYEQYF	TGCGCCAGCAGCTTGGCGCGGCTAGCTGAGTACGAGCAGTACTTC
TRBV20-1	many	TRBJ2-3	NA	CSARGSADTQYF	TGCAGTGCTAGAGGTAGCGCGGATACGCAGTATTTT
TRBV12-3/TRBV12-4	many	TRBJ2-3	NA	CASSPASAGTDTQYF	TGTGCCAGCAGCCCCGCGAGCGCCGGCACAGATACGCAGTATTTT
TRBV7-7	many	TRBJ2-1	TRBD1	CASSRDRGNEQFF	TGTGCCAGCAGCCGGGACAGGGGCAATGAGCAGTTCTTC
TRBV12-3/TRBV12-4	many	TRBJ2-6	TRBD1	CASSLFGDRGSGANVLTF	TGTGCCAGCAGCCTCTTCGGGGACAGGGGGTCCGGGGCCAACGTCCTGACTTTC
TRBV12-3/TRBV12-4	many	TRBJ2-1	NA	CASSWRRLEQFF	TGTGCCAGCAGTTGGCGTCGACTTGAGCAGTTCTTC
TRBV20-1	NA	TRBJ2-6	NA	CSASPPGSSGANVLTF	TGCAGTGCTAGTCCGCCGGGCAGTTCTGGGGCCAACGTCCTGACTTTC
TRBV11-2	many	TRBJ1-1	NA	CASSPPPLENTEAFF	TGTGCCAGCAGCCCCCCTCCGCTGGAGAACACTGAAGCTTTCTTT
TRBV29-1	many	TRBJ2-1	TRBD1	CSARQGRNEQFF	TGCAGCGCAAGACAGGGTAGGAATGAGCAGTTCTTC
TRBV20-1	NA	TRBJ1-2	TRBD1	CSVLGQSSLADYGYTF	TGCAGTGTCTTGGGACAGTCCTCCTTGGCGGACTATGGCTACACCTTC
TRBV11-2	many	TRBJ2-5	NA	CASSLLPSQETQYF	TGTGCCAGCAGCTTACTTCCATCCCAAGAGACCCAGTACTTC
TRBV20-1	NA	TRBJ2-1	TRBD2	CSARDDLAAGRDYNEQFF	TGCAGTGCTAGAGATGATCTAGCGGCAGGGCGAGACTACAATGAGCAGTTCTTC
TRBV7-9	many	TRBJ1-2	NA	CASSLQGVTGGYTF	TGTGCCAGCAGCTTGCAGGGCGTTACAGGTGGCTACACCTTC
TRBV20-1	many	TRBJ2-1	TRBD2	CSARVLAGGTLNEQFF	TGCAGTGCTAGAGTTCTAGCGGGCGGGACCCTCAATGAGCAGTTCTTC
TRBV7-9	many	TRBJ2-4	TRBD2	CASSPRLAGGNIQYF	TGTGCCAGCAGCCCACGACTAGCGGGAGGGAACATTCAGTACTTC
TRBV12-3/TRBV12-4	many	TRBJ2-2	NA	CASGTSRTGELFF	TGTGCCAGCGGGACGTCCCGCACCGGGGAGCTGTTTTTT
TRBV4-1	many	TRBJ2-7	TRBD1	CASSQGDSSYEQYF	TGCGCCAGCAGCCAAGGGGACAGCTCCTACGAGCAGTACTTC
TRBV28	many	TRBJ2-5	TRBD1	CASSPGQEETQYF	TGTGCCAGCAGTCCGGGACAGGAAGAGACCCAGTACTTC
TRBV5-6	many	TRBJ2-1	TRBD1	CASTSALRQGSYNEQFF	TGTGCCAGCACCTCAGCGCTAAGACAGGGGTCCTACAATGAGCAGTTCTTC
TRBV11-1	few	TRBJ2-2	NA	CASSPWSADYSGNTGELFF	TGTGCCAGCAGCCCCTGGAGTGCGGACTACTCTGGGAACACCGGGGAGCTGTTTTTT
TRBV7-9	many	TRBJ1-2	NA	CASSPGAGYGYTF	TGTGCCAGCAGCCCCGGGGCAGGCTATGGCTACACCTTC